This T cell receptor (beta chain) was sequenced in a study of identical twins. With respect to this clonotype: Antigen unknown.

Each donor (without exception) was a healthy Caucasian. Study results and limitations: Among beta out-of-frame sequences, excess sharing between twins appeared weaker.

Template switching, a step in the protocol, added a universal primer site, and cDNA carried unique molecular identifiers. One entry per CDR3 protein, called by TCRdb with MiXCR from the 5' RACE reads. The data contain roughly 700,000 distinct CDR3 sequences, 8.6% of them singletons. The CDR3 contains 19 residues. Germline V lookup: CDR1 SNHLY, CDR2 FYNNEI. Unmatched junction bases numbered 16, after V lost 9 bases and J lost 4 bases. In addition, the sample was reused for a study of yellow fever vaccine responses in identical twins.

The clonotype originates from a young woman in good health. The gene calls are TRBV2 and TRBJ2-2; the match to TRBD2 covers 14 bases. Sequenced material: PBMCs. The CDR3 loop reads CARGQSGTSGSGSTGELFF. Here the CDR3 DNA reads TGTGCCAGGGGTCAGTCCGGGACTAGCGGGAGCGGGAGCACCGGGGAGCTGTTTTTT.